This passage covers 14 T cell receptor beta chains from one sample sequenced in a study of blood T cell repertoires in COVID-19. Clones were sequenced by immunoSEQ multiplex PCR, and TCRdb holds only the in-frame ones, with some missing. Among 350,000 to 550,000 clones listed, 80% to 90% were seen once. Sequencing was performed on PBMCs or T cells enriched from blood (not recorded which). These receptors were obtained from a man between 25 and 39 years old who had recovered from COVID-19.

CDR3: CASSPGDLNQPQHF. The CDR3 DNA sequence: TGTGCCAGCTCACCAGGAGACCTTAATCAGCCCCAGCATTTT. The chain joins TRBV18 to TRBJ1-5; D is unresolved. V gave up 2 bases and J gave up 4 bases, with 9 bases separating them. Germline V gene sequence: CDR1 KGHSH, CDR2 LQKENI. The CDR3 covers 14 residues.

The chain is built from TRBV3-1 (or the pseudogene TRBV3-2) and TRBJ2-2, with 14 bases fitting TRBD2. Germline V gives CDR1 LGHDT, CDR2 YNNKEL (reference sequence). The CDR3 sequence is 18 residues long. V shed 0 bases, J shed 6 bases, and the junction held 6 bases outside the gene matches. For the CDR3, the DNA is TGTGCCAGCAGCCAAGATCTTGGGACTAGCGGGAGTTCCGGGGAGCTGTTTTTT. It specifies CASSQDLGTSGSSGELFF.

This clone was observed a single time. CDR3 sequence: CASRAGLAGTGELFF. The CDR3 DNA reads as TGCGCCAGCAGAGCAGGACTAGCGGGGACCGGGGAGCTGTTTTTT. The chain carries TRBV10-2 and TRBJ2-2; 12 positions match TRBD2. The CDR3 is made up of 15 amino acids. The germline gives CDR1 WSHSY, CDR2 SAAADI. Unmatched junction bases numbered 4, after V lost 6 bases and J lost 5 bases.

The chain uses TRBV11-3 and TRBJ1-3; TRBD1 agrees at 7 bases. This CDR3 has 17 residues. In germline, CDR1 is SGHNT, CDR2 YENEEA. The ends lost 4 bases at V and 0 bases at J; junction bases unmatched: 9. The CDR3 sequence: CASSSEDRTPSGNTIYF. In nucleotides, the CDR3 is TGTGCCAGCAGCTCAGAGGACAGGACGCCCTCTGGAAACACCATATATTTT.

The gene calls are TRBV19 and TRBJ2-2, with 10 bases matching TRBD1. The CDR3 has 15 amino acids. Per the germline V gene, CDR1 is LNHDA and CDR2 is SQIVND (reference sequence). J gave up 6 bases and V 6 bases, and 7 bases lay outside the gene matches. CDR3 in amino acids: CASRRDRGVAGELFF. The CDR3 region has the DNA TGTGCCAGTAGAAGGGACAGGGGAGTAGCCGGGGAGCTGTTTTTT.

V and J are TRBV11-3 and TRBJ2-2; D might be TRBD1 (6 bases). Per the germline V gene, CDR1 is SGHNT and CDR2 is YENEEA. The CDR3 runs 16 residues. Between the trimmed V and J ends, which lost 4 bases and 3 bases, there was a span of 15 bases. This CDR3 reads CASSWSAEGDTGELFF. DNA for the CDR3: TGTGCCAGCAGCTGGTCGGCCGAGGGGGACACCGGGGAGCTGTTTTTT.

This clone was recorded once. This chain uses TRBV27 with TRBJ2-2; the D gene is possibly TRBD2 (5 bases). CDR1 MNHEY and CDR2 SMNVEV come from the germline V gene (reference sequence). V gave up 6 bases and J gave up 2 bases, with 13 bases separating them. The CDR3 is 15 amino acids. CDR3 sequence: CASSPEVKNTGELFF. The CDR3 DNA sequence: TGTGCCAGCAGCCCGGAGGTGAAAAACACCGGGGAGCTGTTTTTT.

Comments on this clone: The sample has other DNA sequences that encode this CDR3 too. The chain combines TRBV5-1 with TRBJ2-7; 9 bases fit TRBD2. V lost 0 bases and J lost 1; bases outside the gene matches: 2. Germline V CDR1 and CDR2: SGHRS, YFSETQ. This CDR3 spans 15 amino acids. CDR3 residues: CASSLGTSVSYEQYF. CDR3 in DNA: TGCGCCAGCAGCTTGGGGACTAGCGTTTCCTACGAGCAGTACTTC.

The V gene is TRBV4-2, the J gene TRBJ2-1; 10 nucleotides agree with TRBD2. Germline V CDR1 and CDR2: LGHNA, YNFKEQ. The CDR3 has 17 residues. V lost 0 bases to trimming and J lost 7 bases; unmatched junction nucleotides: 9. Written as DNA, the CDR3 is TGTGCCAGCAGCCAAGAGGGAGCGGGAGGGCCTCTGAATGAGCAGTTCTTC. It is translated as CASSQEGAGGPLNEQFF.

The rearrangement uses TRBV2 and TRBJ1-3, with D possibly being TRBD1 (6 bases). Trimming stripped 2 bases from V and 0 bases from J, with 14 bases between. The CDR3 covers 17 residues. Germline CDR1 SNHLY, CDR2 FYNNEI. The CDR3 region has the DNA TGTGCCAGCAGTGAAATGGGGGCCCTGCACTCTGGAAACACCATATATTTT. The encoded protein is CASSEMGALHSGNTIYF. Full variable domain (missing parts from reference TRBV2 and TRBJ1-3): EPEVTQTPSHQVTQMGQEVILRCVPISNHLYFYWYRQILGQKVEFLVSFYNNEISEKSEIFDDQFSVERPDGSNFTLKIRSTKLEDSAMYFCASSEMGALHSGNTIYFGEGSWLTVV.

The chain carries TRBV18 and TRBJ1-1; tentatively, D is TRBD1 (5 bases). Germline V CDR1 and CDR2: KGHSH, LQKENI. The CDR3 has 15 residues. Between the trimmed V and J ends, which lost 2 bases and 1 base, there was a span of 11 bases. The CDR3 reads CASSPGAGWNTEAFF. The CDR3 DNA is TGTGCCAGCTCACCAGGGGCTGGGTGGAACACTGAAGCTTTCTTT.

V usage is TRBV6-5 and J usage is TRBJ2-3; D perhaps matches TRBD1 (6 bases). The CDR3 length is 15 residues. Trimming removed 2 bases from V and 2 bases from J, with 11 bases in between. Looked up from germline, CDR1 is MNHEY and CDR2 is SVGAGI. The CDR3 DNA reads TGTGCCAGCAGTTACCGCCAGGGGTACACAGATACGCAGTATTTT. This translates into CASSYRQGYTDTQYF.

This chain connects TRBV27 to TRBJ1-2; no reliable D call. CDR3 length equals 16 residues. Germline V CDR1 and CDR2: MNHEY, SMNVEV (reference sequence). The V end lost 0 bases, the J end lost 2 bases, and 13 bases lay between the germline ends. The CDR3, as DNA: TGTGCCAGCAGTTTATCGGTAGACTACCCGAACTATGGCTACACCTTC. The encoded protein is CASSLSVDYPNYGYTF.

The CDR3 bases are TGTGCCAGCAGTGAAGTGACAGGGTCTCTCACAGATACGCAGTATTTT. Translated: CASSEVTGSLTDTQYF. The chain uses TRBV2 and TRBJ2-3; 7 bases agree with TRBD1. Germline V lookup: CDR1 SNHLY, CDR2 FYNNEI. This CDR3 has 16 residues. V lost 1 base and J lost 2; bases outside the gene matches: 6.